This T cell receptor (beta chain) is from a study of identifying expanded T cells in peripheral blood. The protocol was immunoSEQ multiplex PCR, while the TCRdb copy is restricted to in-frame clones and leaves out a portion. The table has around 56,000 clones, about four fifths seen once. From germline, CDR1 is SEHNR and CDR2 FQNEAQ (reference sequence). The CDR3 length is 12 residues. Trimming cost V 6 bases and J 7 bases, with 12 bases left between them. Source material: blood. The receptor was derived from a person aged 18 to 75 in good health. This chain joins TRBV7-9 and TRBJ1-2, with unresolved D. The CDR3 sequence: CASSFPGGGYTF. CDR3 bases: TGTGCCAGCAGTTTCCCAGGTGGTGGCTACACCTTC.